Presented here are 21 T cell receptor beta chains from one specimen sequenced in a study of T cells after yellow fever vaccination. One entry per CDR3 protein results from TCRdb running MiXCR on the 5' RACE reads. The sample has about 140,000 distinct CDR3 sequences; roughly 8.2% are singletons. This sample comprised CD4+ T cells sorted from PBMCs, obtained 5 days after the yellow fever booster vaccination. The source of these receptors is a man aged 25-45 years who received the YFV17D yellow fever vaccine.

This clonotype was picked up a small number of times. V usage is TRBV20-1 and J usage is TRBJ1-2, with D perhaps matching TRBD1 (5 bases). The germline CDR1 and CDR2 sequences are DFQATT and SNEGSKA (reference sequence). Trimming cost V 7 bases and J 0 bases, with 9 bases left between them. CDR3 length: 12 residues. The CDR3 is CSGQPANYGYTF. CDR3 in DNA: TGCAGTGGACAGCCCGCTAACTATGGCTACACCTTC.

This clonotype was counted at least ten times. The CDR3 region is CASSLRRTSGRGKTQYF. CDR3 in DNA: TGTGCCAGCAGCCTGAGACGGACTAGCGGGAGGGGGAAGACCCAGTACTTC. The J gene is TRBJ2-5, the V gene TRBV7-9; 15 bases are a match to TRBD2. J gave up 6 bases and V 5 bases, and 10 bases lay outside the gene matches. This CDR3 spans 17 amino acids. Germline values: CDR1 SEHNR, CDR2 FQNEAQ (reference sequence).

This clonotype was seen repeatedly, ten times or more. The rearrangement links TRBV6-2 or TRBV6-3 to TRBJ2-5; the D is unclear. The CDR3 extends over 12 amino acids. Germline CDR1 reads MNHEY; CDR2 reads SVGEGT. V was shortened by 2 bases and J by 2 bases, with 3 bases between the two germline ends. In DNA form, the CDR3 reads TGTGCCAGCAGTTACGTACAAGAGACCCAGTACTTC. Residues: CASSYVQETQYF.

The count of this clonotype is one. The chain has TRBV5-6 and TRBJ2-2; TRBD1 aligns across 12 bases. The CDR3 is made up of 19 amino acids. Germline V CDR1 and CDR2: SGHDT, YYEEEE. V was pared by 8 bases and J by 5 bases, with 19 bases of the junction left unmatched. CDR3 sequence: CARGPGTGGAVFRTGELFF. For the CDR3, the DNA is TGTGCCAGGGGCCCCGGGACAGGGGGCGCAGTTTTTCGTACCGGGGAGCTGTTTTTT.

In this sample, this clonotype turned up many times. The chain couples TRBV6-2 or TRBV6-3 to TRBJ1-1; D possibly corresponds to TRBD1 (6 bases). Trimming took 6 bases from V and 2 from J, leaving 16 bases between them. This CDR3 is 15 amino acids long. Germline assignment: CDR1 MNHEY and CDR2 SVGEGT. In DNA form, the CDR3 reads TGTGCCAGCAGCTCCAGACAGGTCTCAAACACTGAAGCTTTCTTT. This codes for CASSSRQVSNTEAFF.

Ten or more counts support this clonotype. J is TRBJ1-4 and V is TRBV5-1; a weak D match, TRBD1 (6 bases). The ends were cut back, 3 bases at V and 7 bases at J, with 10 bases in the middle. Germline values: CDR1 SGHRS, CDR2 YFSETQ. This CDR3 has 13 residues. CDR3 amino acids: CASSSGAPEKLFF. The CDR3 region has the DNA TGCGCCAGCAGCTCGGGGGCGCCTGAAAAACTGTTTTTT.

Regarding this clonotype: A read error may be the cause here, since a much bigger clone is one base away. The chain recombines TRBV28 with TRBJ2-2; no clear D. CDR3 length: 16 amino acids. Deletions cut 4 bases from V and 4 bases from J, with 16 bases between. From germline, CDR1 is MDHEN and CDR2 SYDVKM. CDR3 nucleotide sequence: TGTGCCAGCAGTTCCCGGGCCGGGTCAGCCACCGGGGAGCTGTTTTTT. Protein sequence: CASSSRAGSATGELFF.

This clonotype was found many times. This rearrangement joins TRBV9 to TRBJ2-1; maybe TRBD1 (6 bases). The CDR3 is 16 residues long. The germline CDR1 and CDR2 sequences are SGDLS and YYNGEE. V lost 0 bases, J lost 6 bases, and 16 bases lay in between. The CDR3 bases are TGTGCCAGCAGCGTAGGGGTTAGCCTAGGGGGCAATGAGCAGTTCTTC. It translates to CASSVGVSLGGNEQFF.

The table lists this clonotype with many counts. The chain employs TRBV7-2 and TRBJ2-1; D not resolved. Germline values: CDR1 SGHTA, CDR2 FQGNSA. Trimming removed 3 bases from V and 9 bases from J, with 9 bases in between. The CDR3 runs 12 residues. CDR3 DNA: TGTGCCAGCAGCTTTGTCTCACTTGAGCAGTTCTTC. Amino acids: CASSFVSLEQFF.

This clonotype came up many times. The rearrangement links TRBV5-6 to TRBJ2-1, with D hard to call. The CDR3 length is 16 residues. Per the germline V gene, CDR1 is SGHDT and CDR2 is YYEEEE. V was clipped by 4 bases and J by 7 bases, with 21 bases between them. DNA for the CDR3: TGTGCCAGCAGCCTTGGGCCACCACCCCCGGTGAATGAGCAGTTCTTC. This gives the protein CASSLGPPPPVNEQFF.

This clonotype was found many times. This rearrangement joins TRBV28 to TRBJ1-2; D gene uncertain. Per germline, CDR1 MDHEN and CDR2 SYDVKM. The CDR3 length is 12 residues. Trimming removed 2 bases at V and 8 bases at J, with 9 bases between. DNA for the CDR3: TGTGCCAGCAGTTTAGGATGGGCGGGCTACACCTTC. Translation gives CASSLGWAGYTF.

This clonotype was seen many times. The V and J genes are TRBV5-6 and TRBJ2-7; D is undetermined. CDR3 size: 12 residues. Trimming removed 4 bases at V and 6 bases at J, with 11 bases between. CDR1 SGHDT and CDR2 YYEEEE come from the germline V gene. In DNA, the CDR3 is TGTGCCAGCAGCCCTCTGGAAGGCGAGCAGTACTTC. Translation: CASSPLEGEQYF.

This clonotype appeared many times. The gene calls are TRBV28 and TRBJ2-7; a weak D match, TRBD2 (7 bases). V dropped 6 bases and J dropped 3 bases, with 15 bases sitting between them. CDR1 is MDHEN and CDR2 is SYDVKM in the germline V gene. This CDR3 has 14 residues. CDR3 nucleotide sequence: TGTGCCAGCAGGGGGGGGCAGAAGAACTACGAGCAGTACTTC. Translating it yields CASRGGQKNYEQYF.

This clonotype has a count of ten or more. The rearrangement uses TRBV4-3 and TRBJ2-4; a possible D gene is TRBD1 (6 bases). Germline loops: CDR1 LGHNA, CDR2 YSLEER. This CDR3 is 16 amino acids long. The germline V and J ends were trimmed by 3 bases and 0 bases, with 12 bases remaining between them. The CDR3 region is CASSHSRGLAKNIQYF. CDR3 DNA: TGCGCCAGCAGCCACTCCAGGGGTTTAGCCAAAAACATTCAGTACTTC.

V is TRBV20-1 and J is TRBJ1-1, with a tentative D call TRBD1 (5 bases). Trimming cost V 3 bases and J 4 bases, with 12 bases left between them. This CDR3 region has 13 residues. In germline, CDR1 is DFQATT, CDR2 SNEGSKA (reference sequence). The CDR3 coding sequence is TGCAGTGCTAGGACAGTTATTGGCACTGAAGCTTTCTTT. Translating it yields CSARTVIGTEAFF.

The gene calls are TRBV19 and TRBJ1-5; D not resolved. The CDR3 sequence is 13 residues long. Germline CDR1 reads LNHDA; CDR2 reads SQIVND (reference sequence). Trimming removed 9 bases at V and 0 bases at J, with 9 bases between. The CDR3 spells CASGWGSNQPQHF. The CDR3 nucleotides are TGTGCCAGCGGTTGGGGTAGCAATCAGCCCCAGCATTTT.

This clonotype was found many times. The J gene is TRBJ2-5, the V gene TRBV6-2 or TRBV6-3; no firm D call. CDR3 length: 13 amino acids. The germline gives CDR1 MNHEY, CDR2 SVGEGT. V lost 5 bases and J lost 2, with 9 bases in between. The CDR3 DNA reads TGTGCCAGCAGTCCGACATCTCAAGAGACCCAGTACTTC. It specifies CASSPTSQETQYF.

There are a few counts of this clonotype. The V and J genes are TRBV30 and TRBJ1-2; D gene uncertain. The germline V gene encodes CDR1 GTSNPN and CDR2 SVGIG (reference sequence). The CDR3 length is 11 residues. V lost 4 bases, J lost 3 bases, and 6 bases lay in between. This chain's CDR3 is CAWNQYYGYTF. The DNA of the CDR3 is TGTGCCTGGAATCAGTACTATGGCTACACCTTC.

This clonotype occurred many times. CDR3: CATKGQGNTEAFF. As DNA, the CDR3 is TGTGCCACCAAAGGACAGGGTAACACTGAAGCTTTCTTT. This sequence joins TRBV2 and TRBJ1-1, with 8 bases that match TRBD1. The V gene end was trimmed by 10 bases and the J gene end by 2 bases; junction bases not matched to a gene: 6. Germline-derived CDR1 and CDR2 are SNHLY and FYNNEI. The CDR3 extends over 13 amino acids.

This clonotype was recorded at least ten times. The chain has TRBV29-1 and TRBJ1-2, with a tentative D call TRBD1 (6 bases). Germline assignment: CDR1 SQVTM and CDR2 ANQGSEA. The V and J ends lost 6 bases and 7 bases respectively, with 24 bases between them. CDR3 length: 15 amino acids. CDR3 sequence reads: CSVPRGDNPVGGYTF. In DNA, the CDR3 is TGCAGCGTACCAAGGGGGGACAACCCTGTGGGTGGCTACACCTTC.

This clonotype was recorded a few times. This chain joins TRBV7-9 and TRBJ2-7; D is perhaps TRBD2 (5 bases). Per germline, CDR1 SEHNR and CDR2 FQNEAQ (reference sequence). The CDR3 length is 15 residues. V lost 1 base to trimming and J lost 0 bases, with 10 bases between them. The CDR3 sequence is CASSLDGVSSYEQYF. In nucleotides, the CDR3 is TGTGCCAGCAGCTTAGACGGGGTCTCCTCCTACGAGCAGTACTTC.